The 9 T cell receptor beta chains below all came from one sample that was sequenced in a study of T-cell reconstitution after alpha-beta-depleted transplantation in children. The TCRbeta library was prepared with unique molecular identifiers. TCRdb passed the PCR reads through MiXCR, listing each CDR3 protein once. The sample includes 190,000 or so distinct CDR3 sequences, 13% to 15% of them seen just once. Sequencing was performed on PBMCs from the stem cell graft donor, taken from the stem cell graft. These receptors all come from a human donor who donated a stem cell graft to a child with acute lymphoblastic leukemia.

In its sample, this clonotype was seen many times. The V and J genes are TRBV5-1 and TRBJ2-1, with 8 nucleotides matching TRBD2. The V segment lost 1 base and the J segment 2 bases; nucleotides outside the gene matches: 2. The germline CDR1 and CDR2 sequences are SGHRS and YFSETQ. CDR3 length: 15 residues. CDR3 DNA sequence: TGCGCCAGCAGCTTGTGGCGGGAGGCCTACAATGAGCAGTTCTTC. As protein: CASSLWREAYNEQFF. The full variable domain, with the rest looked up from reference TRBV5-1 and TRBJ2-1, is KAGVTQTPRYLIKTRGQQVTLSCSPISGHRSVSWYQQTPGQGLQFLFEYFSETQRNKGNFPGRFSGRQFSNSRSEMNVSTLELGDSALYLCASSLWREAYNEQFFGPGTRLTVL.

This clonotype came up a few times. The chain's CDR3 is CSARQGAESNQPQHF. CDR3 in DNA: TGCAGTGCTAGACAGGGGGCCGAAAGCAATCAGCCCCAGCATTTT. The chain is built from TRBV20-1 and TRBJ1-5; 8 nucleotides agree with TRBD1. The CDR3 is 15 amino acids. After removal of 2 bases from V and 1 base from J, the junction contained 4 bases not matched to a gene. Germline lookup yields CDR1 DFQATT and CDR2 SNEGSKA (reference sequence).

This clonotype showed up just a few times. The chain recombines TRBV30 with TRBJ2-1; possibly TRBD1 or TRBD2 for D (5 bases each). Trimming shortened V by 6 bases and J by 6 bases, and 12 bases separated the two germline ends. The CDR3 extends over 12 amino acids. In germline, CDR1 is GTSNPN, CDR2 SVGIG (reference sequence). The CDR3 bases are TGTGCCTGCGGGGCTAGTCGCAATGAGCAGTTCTTC. Translating gives CACGASRNEQFF.

This chain connects TRBV2 to TRBJ2-1, with 10 bases aligning to TRBD2. Germline-derived CDR1 and CDR2 are SNHLY and FYNNEI. The CDR3 extends over 15 amino acids. With V trimmed by 7 bases and J by 2 bases, 5 bases remained unmatched. DNA of the CDR3: TGTGCCAGCAACCTAGCGGGAGCCACCTACAATGAGCAGTTCTTC. It translates to CASNLAGATYNEQFF.

V is TRBV23-1 and J is TRBJ2-1; D not resolved. TRBV23-1 is annotated as an ORF whose role is uncertain. The V end was cut by 3 bases, the J end by 8 bases, with 8 bases between. The CDR3 has 12 amino acids. The CDR3 DNA sequence: TGCGCCAGCAGTCATTCGGCGGATGAGCAGTTCTTC. Protein product: CASSHSADEQFF.

At least ten counts were recorded for this clonotype. The rearrangement uses TRBV20-1 and TRBJ2-2; tentative D call: TRBD2 (6 bases). Per the germline V gene, CDR1 is DFQATT and CDR2 is SNEGSKA (reference sequence). V lost 3 bases to trimming and J lost 4 bases, with 15 bases between them. The CDR3 covers 15 residues. The CDR3 reads CSASKGGPGTGELFF. The CDR3 region has the DNA TGCAGTGCTAGCAAAGGAGGGCCGGGCACCGGGGAGCTGTTTTTT.

This clonotype was seen many times. The chain carries TRBV18 and TRBJ1-6, with D tentatively TRBD1 (5 bases). The germline V gene encodes CDR1 KGHSH and CDR2 LQKENI. V lost 4 bases and J lost 9, with 22 bases in between. The CDR3 length is 17 residues. CDR3 loop: CASSLSQLGVAGSPLHF. In nucleotides, the CDR3 is TGTGCCAGCTCACTATCACAACTGGGGGTAGCGGGTTCACCCCTCCACTTT.

V gene TRBV5-4 combines with J gene TRBJ2-7; TRBD1 is a possible D gene (6 bases). Germline CDR1 and CDR2: SGHNT and YYREEE (reference sequence). V gave up 4 bases and J gave up 5 bases, with 22 bases separating them. The CDR3 loop spans 16 amino acids. The DNA of the CDR3 is TGTGCCAGCAGCGAACCCTCGGGACAAAGGATCCACGAGCAGTACTTC. It yields the protein CASSEPSGQRIHEQYF. Variable domain in full (rest from reference TRBV5-4 and TRBJ2-7): ETGVTQSPTHLIKTRGQQVTLRCSSQSGHNTVSWYQQALGQGPQFIFQYYREEENGRGNFPPRFSGLQFPNYSSELNVNALELDDSALYLCASSEPSGQRIHEQYFGPGTRLTVT.

There are many counts of this clonotype. The chain joins TRBV6-5 to TRBJ2-1; 15 bases line up with TRBD2. V trimming: 5 bases; J trimming: 10 bases; junction bases outside the gene matches: 6. The V gene's germline CDR1 is MNHEY and CDR2 SVGAGI. This CDR3 is built from 15 residues. Written as DNA, the CDR3 is TGTGCCAGCAGTACGGGACTAGCGGGAGGTGAGGAGCAGTTCTTC. Amino acids: CASSTGLAGGEEQFF.